This TCR beta chain was sequenced in a study of regulatory T cells in long-lasting Graves disease. This clonotype was recorded many times. The time point: persistent/refractory GD, antithyroid drugs over 5 years with positive TRAb. The authors made the TCR library using RNA they extracted from PBMCs. A peripheral blood sample, roughly 8.5 milliliters in volume, was drawn into EDTA tubes. The authors built TCR beta libraries using iRepertoire HTBI primers and Arm-PCR of CDR3 regions. TCRdb re-called the multiplex PCR reads with MiXCR, one entry per CDR3 protein. The repertoire includes about 310,000 distinct CDR3 sequences, around 21% of them detected once, and 56% sits in the top ten. The receptor was isolated from a female donor with Graves disease. The material was peripheral blood mononuclear cells (PBMCs), obtained when the disease was refractory, from a patient treated with antithyroid drugs.

This CDR3 reads CASSQHQPQHF. The CDR3 DNA sequence: TGTGCCAGCAGCCAACATCAGCCCCAGCATTTT. The chain combines TRBV3-2 with TRBJ1-5. TRBV3-2 is marked as a pseudogene. CDR3 length: 11 amino acids.